This TCR beta chain was captured by sequencing in a study of blood T cell repertoires in COVID-19. Study at large: T cells, B-cell-depleted T cells, or PBMCs provided the cDNA or gDNA that served as material.

Germline V lookup: CDR1 MGHRA, CDR2 YSYEKL. The CDR3 covers 15 residues. Libraries were prepared by immunoSEQ multiplex PCR; TCRdb keeps only in-frame clonotypes and omits some of them. Of about 180,000 clones listed, roughly 77% are singletons. Of note for this clone: This may arise from a read error, as a much more abundant clone is one base away. This specimen includes other DNA sequences encoding the same CDR3.

Sequencing was performed on peripheral blood. The receptor comes from a man between 65 and 85 years old with active or convalescent COVID-19. The J gene is TRBJ1-5, the V gene TRBV4-1; the match to TRBD1 covers 7 bases. The CDR3 coding sequence is TGCGCCAGCAGCCTCGGACAGGTTAGCAATCAGCCTCAGCATTTT. Encoded protein: CASSLGQVSNQPQHF.